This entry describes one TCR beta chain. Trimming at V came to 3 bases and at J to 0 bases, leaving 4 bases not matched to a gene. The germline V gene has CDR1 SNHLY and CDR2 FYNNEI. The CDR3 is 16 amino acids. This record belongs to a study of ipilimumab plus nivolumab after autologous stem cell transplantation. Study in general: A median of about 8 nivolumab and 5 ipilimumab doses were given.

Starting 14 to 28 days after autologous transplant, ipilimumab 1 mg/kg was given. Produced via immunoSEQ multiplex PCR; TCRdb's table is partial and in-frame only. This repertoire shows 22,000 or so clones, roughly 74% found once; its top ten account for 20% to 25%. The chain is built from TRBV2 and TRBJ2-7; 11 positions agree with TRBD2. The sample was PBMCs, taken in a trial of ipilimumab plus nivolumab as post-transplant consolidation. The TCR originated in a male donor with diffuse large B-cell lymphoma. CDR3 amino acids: CASSDWTSGFSYEQYF. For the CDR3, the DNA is TGTGCCAGCAGTGATTGGACTAGCGGGTTCTCCTACGAGCAGTACTTC.